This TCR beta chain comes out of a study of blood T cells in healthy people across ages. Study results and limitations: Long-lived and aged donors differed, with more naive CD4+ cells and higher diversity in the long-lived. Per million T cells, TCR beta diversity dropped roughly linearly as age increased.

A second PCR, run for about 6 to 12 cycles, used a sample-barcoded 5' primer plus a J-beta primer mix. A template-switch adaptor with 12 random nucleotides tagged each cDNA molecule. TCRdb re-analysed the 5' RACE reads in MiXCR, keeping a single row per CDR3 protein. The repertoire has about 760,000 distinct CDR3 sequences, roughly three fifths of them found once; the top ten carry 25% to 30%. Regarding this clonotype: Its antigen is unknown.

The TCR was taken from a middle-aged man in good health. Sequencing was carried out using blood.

This CDR3 is CASSLSSGGSIEQFF. CDR3 nucleotide sequence: TGTGCCAGCAGCTTGTCTAGCGGGGGCTCTATTGAGCAGTTCTTC. The genes are TRBV7-8 and TRBJ2-1; TRBD2 agrees at 10 bases. J lost 9 bases, V lost 3 bases, and 8 bases had no gene match. The germline CDR1 and CDR2 sequences are SGHVS and FQNEAQ. The CDR3 is 15 amino acids.